Below, one TCR beta chain is given with its context. V was pared by 1 base and J by 5 bases, with 5 bases of the junction left unmatched. This CDR3 is built from 15 residues. Germline-derived CDR1 and CDR2 are LGHNA and YNFKEQ. The sample comes from a study of cytomegalovirus exposure and HLA in healthy donors. PCR amplification relied on 60 Vbeta primers (plus 13 Jbeta primers). The protocol was immunoSEQ multiplex PCR, while the TCRdb copy is restricted to in-frame clones and leaves out a portion. The top ten hold more than 1.4% of the sample, which has some 98,000 clones, roughly three quarters seen once.

This chain connects TRBV4-2 to TRBJ1-5; TRBD1 matches at 7 bases. The TCR was taken from a man between 35 and 55 years old in good health and CMV-seronegative. Sequenced input: PBMCs. In DNA, the CDR3 is TGTGCCAGCAGCCAAGGGACAGGTTTTGATCAGCCCCAGCATTTT. Its protein is CASSQGTGFDQPQHF.